This T cell receptor beta chain stems from a study of cytomegalovirus exposure and HLA in healthy donors. Study-wide findings and caveats: From TCR beta sequences, most subjects' HLA-A and HLA-B alleles were reportedly predicted accurately.

In germline, CDR1 is SGHKS, CDR2 YYEKEE (reference sequence). With 2 bases removed from V and 4 bases from J, the gap between germline ends came to 9 bases. The CDR3 covers 13 residues. This clone was seen a few times. Its antigen is as yet unknown. A multiplex PCR was run with 60 Vbeta primers and 13 Jbeta primers. The assay was immunoSEQ multiplex PCR, and TCRdb's table has in-frame clones only and misses some. The sample shows roughly 180,000 clones, approximately 9.5% of them seen only once. Among the donors, all were healthy bone marrow donors. The sample was PBMCs. This chain links TRBV5-5 with TRBJ1-2; D is unresolved. The TCR originated in a woman in her 30s in good health and CMV-seropositive. This CDR3 reads CASSFSDSYGYTF. The CDR3 nucleotides read TGTGCCAGCAGCTTCTCAGACTCCTATGGCTACACCTTC.